The 8 T cell receptor beta chains below come from one sample, sequenced in a study of T cell responses to AZD1222 COVID-19 vaccine. Some clones are missing from TCRdb's copy, which holds only in-frame ones; the method was immunoSEQ multiplex PCR. The table has about 94,000 clones, around 85% seen once; the top ten hold roughly 4.3%. The specimen comprised peripheral blood, sampled 28 days after the second AZD1222 dose. These receptors all stem from an adult who received the AZD1222 COVID-19 vaccine.

The chain couples TRBV28 to TRBJ2-1; weak D call: TRBD2 (5 bases). The CDR3 is made up of 14 amino acids. Germline CDR1 is MDHEN and CDR2 is SYDVKM. The germline V and J ends were trimmed by 6 bases and 3 bases, with 12 bases remaining between them. The CDR3 spells CASSERRIYNEQFF. CDR3 nucleotides: TGTGCCAGCAGCGAACGGAGGATCTACAATGAGCAGTTCTTC.

This chain links TRBV10-3 with TRBJ2-7; a possible D gene is TRBD1 (6 bases). The CDR3 is made up of 11 amino acids. The germline gives CDR1 ENHRY, CDR2 SYGVKD. Deletions cut 11 bases from V and 2 bases from J, with 10 bases between. Here the CDR3 DNA reads TGTGCCGTCGGACAGACCTACGAGCAGTACTTC. Its protein product is CAVGQTYEQYF.

V is TRBV27 and J is TRBJ1-1; D is unclear. CDR1 and CDR2 (germline): MNHEY, SMNVEV (reference sequence). The germline V and J ends were trimmed by 8 bases and 5 bases, with 15 bases remaining between them. The CDR3 loop spans 13 amino acids. The CDR3, as DNA: TGTGCCAGCGGGGTTGGACGAACAACTGAAGCTTTCTTT. Translating it yields CASGVGRTTEAFF.

The chain employs TRBV4-1 and TRBJ1-2; D is uncertain. Trimming took 0 bases from V and 8 from J, leaving 7 bases between them. The CDR3 is 12 residues long. Germline V CDR1 and CDR2: MGHRA, YSYEKL. The CDR3 here is CASSQDWEGYTF. CDR3 nucleotides: TGCGCCAGCAGCCAAGACTGGGAGGGCTACACCTTC.

The CDR3 DNA sequence: TGTGCCAGCAGCTTGGGACGACAGGGGAAATCACCCCTCCACTTT. This translates into CASSLGRQGKSPLHF. The chain recombines TRBV5-6 with TRBJ1-6; TRBD1 matches at 8 bases. Germline V gene sequence: CDR1 SGHDT, CDR2 YYEEEE. The V and J ends lost 0 bases and 10 bases, in that order; junction bases with no gene match: 6. The CDR3 length is 15 residues.

The J gene is TRBJ1-2, the V gene TRBV15; no clear D gene. This CDR3 has 12 residues. Germline values: CDR1 LNHNV, CDR2 YYDKDF (reference sequence). Deletions cut 0 bases from V and 5 bases from J, with 4 bases between. Here the CDR3 reads CATSREYYGYTF. DNA for the CDR3: TGTGCCACCAGCAGAGAGTATTATGGCTACACCTTC. The full variable domain, rest sourced from reference TRBV15 and TRBJ1-2, is DAMVIQNPRYQVTQFGKPVTLSCSQTLNHNVMYWYQQKSSQAPKLLFHYYDKDFNNEADTPDNFQSRRPNTSFCFLDIRSPGLGDTAMYLCATSREYYGYTFGSGTRLTVV.

J is TRBJ2-1 and V is TRBV3-1 (or the pseudogene TRBV3-2); D gene ambiguous. The CDR3 length is 13 residues. CDR1 and CDR2 from the germline V gene are LGHDT and YNNKEL (reference sequence). V dropped 4 bases and J dropped 6 bases, with 10 bases sitting between them. CDR3 nucleotides: TGTGCCAGCAGCCTCTCGTACAGCAATGAGCAGTTCTTC. Residues: CASSLSYSNEQFF.

CDR3: CASSLDGTSGSLFF. CDR3 bases: TGCGCCAGCAGCTTGGACGGGACTAGCGGGAGTCTGTTCTTC. This chain joins TRBV5-1 and TRBJ2-1; TRBD2 agrees at 14 bases. Looked up from germline, CDR1 is SGHRS and CDR2 is YFSETQ. CDR3 size: 14 residues. Unmatched junction bases numbered 5, after V lost 0 bases and J lost 15 bases.